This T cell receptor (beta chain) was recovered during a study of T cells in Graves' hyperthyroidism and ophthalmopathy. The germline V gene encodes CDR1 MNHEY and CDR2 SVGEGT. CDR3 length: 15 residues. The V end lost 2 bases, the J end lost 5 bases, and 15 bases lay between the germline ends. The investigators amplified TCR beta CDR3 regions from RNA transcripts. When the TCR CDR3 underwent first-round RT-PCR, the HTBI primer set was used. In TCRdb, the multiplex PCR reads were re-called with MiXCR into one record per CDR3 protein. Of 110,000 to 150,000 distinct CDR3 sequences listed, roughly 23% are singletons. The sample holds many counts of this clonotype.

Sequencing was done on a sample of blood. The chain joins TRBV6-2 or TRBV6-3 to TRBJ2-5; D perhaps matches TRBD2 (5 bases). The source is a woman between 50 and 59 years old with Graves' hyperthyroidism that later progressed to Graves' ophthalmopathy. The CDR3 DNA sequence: TGTGCCAGCAGTTACAGGCGCCTGGGCGGGGAGACCCAGTACTTC. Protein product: CASSYRRLGGETQYF.